Sample share makes the clone carrying this T cell receptor (beta chain) medium-sized. Antigen specificity is unknown. The sample originates from a study of glioma-infiltrating T cells. V was shortened by 3 bases and J by 4 bases, with 12 bases between the two germline ends. Germline CDR1 and CDR2: MNHEY and SMNVEV (reference sequence). This CDR3 contains 15 residues. The study, taken as a whole, reports: CDR3 overlap between tissue and blood was very small. Gliomas, especially low-grade, showed above-expected tissue-blood divergence; non-neoplastic patients showed below.

Using RNA template, CDR3s of TCR alpha and beta were amplified with iRepertoire arm-PCR. Input was about 100-450 ng of tissue mRNA or PBMC total RNA. TCRdb reanalysed the multiplex PCR reads using MiXCR and keeps one entry per CDR3 protein. This table holds roughly 3,100 distinct CDR3 sequences, about 40% found once. This clonotype was obtained from a human donor with low-grade glioma or glioblastoma, undergoing nonglioma brain surgery, or in good health (not recorded which). Sequenced material: glioma tissue, nonneoplastic brain tissue, or PBMCs (not recorded which). J is TRBJ2-2 and V is TRBV27; D is possibly TRBD2 (6 bases). CDR3 DNA: TGTGCCAGCAGTTTCCGACTAGAAGGCACCGGGGAGCTGTTTTTT. It codes for CASSFRLEGTGELFF.